This passage covers 27 T cell receptor beta chains from one sample sequenced in a study of T cell changes during pregnancy in multiple sclerosis (dated by TCRdb to about 2019). The receptor library was made with the immunoSEQ multiplex PCR assay. Here the immuneACCESS table is served through TCRdb, limited to in-frame sequences with V and J called. Missing clones are a known gap in these copies; in checked studies unresolved V genes cover under half, and the rest lacks a known reason. This sample has approximately 70,000 clones in its table, and just over 90% of those were observed once. Over 1% of the sample is taken by the ten largest. Sequences were derived from peripheral blood, sampled in the third trimester of pregnancy. The receptors come from a female donor with multiple sclerosis, enrolled in a pregnancy study.

This clone appeared once. The chain is built from TRBV5-8 and TRBJ2-3; TRBD2 is a possible D gene (5 bases). Trimming shortened V by 4 bases and J by 4 bases, and 7 bases separated the two germline ends. Germline CDR1 and CDR2: SGHTS and YDEGEE. The CDR3 totals 12 residues. This CDR3 reads CASSPRADTQYF. CDR3 nucleotides: TGTGCCAGCAGCCCGAGGGCAGATACGCAGTATTTT. Looking up the rest from reference TRBV5-8 and TRBJ2-3 gives the full variable domain: EAGVTQSPTHLIKTRGQQATLRCSPISGHTSVYWYQQALGLGLQFLLWYDEGEERNRGNFPPRFSGRQFPNYSSELNVNALELEDSALYLCASSPRADTQYFGPGTRLTVL.

This chain links TRBV2 with TRBJ1-5; no definite D call. Germline V gives CDR1 SNHLY, CDR2 FYNNEI. CDR3 length equals 13 residues. Between the trimmed V and J ends, which lost 8 bases and 3 bases, there was a span of 11 bases. The CDR3 loop is CASSGVVNQPQHF. The CDR3 DNA follows: TGTGCCAGCTCCGGGGTAGTCAATCAGCCCCAGCATTTT.

This chain connects TRBV11-2 to TRBJ2-3; TRBD2 agrees at 11 bases. The CDR3 spans 17 residues. V dropped 5 bases and J dropped 2; count of bases not matched to a gene: 9. Germline CDR1 reads SGHAT; CDR2 reads FQNNGV. The chain's CDR3 is CASSPRRLAGLTDTQYF. In DNA form, the CDR3 reads TGTGCCAGCAGCCCCCGGCGACTAGCGGGACTCACAGATACGCAGTATTTT.

The rearrangement links TRBV10-3 to TRBJ2-7, with 7 bases matching TRBD1. Trimming took 6 bases from V and 0 from J; bases not matched to a gene: 11. The germline V gene encodes CDR1 ENHRY and CDR2 SYGVKD. The CDR3 has 16 residues. CDR3 in amino acids: CAISPSTGLSSYEQYF. The CDR3, as DNA: TGTGCCATCAGCCCCTCGACAGGGTTGAGCTCCTACGAGCAGTACTTC.

J is TRBJ2-7 and V is TRBV18; TRBD1 matches 8 bases. V was pared by 3 bases and J by 6 bases, with 13 bases of the junction left unmatched. Looked up from germline, CDR1 is KGHSH and CDR2 is LQKENI. This CDR3 has 16 residues. The DNA of the CDR3 is TGTGCCAGCTCACCTCCAGGACAGGGTCCCTTGGGCGAGCAGTACTTC. It specifies CASSPPGQGPLGEQYF.

V usage is TRBV4-3 and J usage is TRBJ2-6; TRBD1 matches at 7 bases. Germline-derived CDR1 and CDR2 are LGHNA and YSLEER. This CDR3 is built from 18 residues. Unmatched junction bases numbered 10, after V lost 3 bases and J lost 2 bases. CDR3 nucleotide sequence: TGCGCCAGCAGCCACCTGACAGGGAGAGGGCCTGGGGCCAACGTCCTGACTTTC. This translates into CASSHLTGRGPGANVLTF.

This chain uses TRBV10-3 with TRBJ2-1, with 7 bases identical to TRBD1. Germline-derived CDR1 and CDR2 are ENHRY and SYGVKD. This CDR3 comprises 18 residues. Trimming at V came to 5 bases and at J to 0 bases, leaving 13 bases not matched to a gene. The CDR3 bases are TGTGCCATCAGTAAATCCCGGGACAGCATGAGCTCCTACAATGAGCAGTTCTTC. Protein sequence: CAISKSRDSMSSYNEQFF.

The chain couples TRBV5-1 to TRBJ2-1; 7 bases align to TRBD2. The CDR3 sequence is 15 residues long. Germline CDR1 reads SGHRS; CDR2 reads YFSETQ. J lost 2 bases, V lost 6 bases, and 8 bases had no gene match. In DNA form, the CDR3 reads TGCGCCAGCACCCTAAGCGGGACGGCCTACAATGAGCAGTTCTTC. Its translation: CASTLSGTAYNEQFF.

The chain joins TRBV5-3 to TRBJ2-1, with D possibly matching TRBD2 (5 bases). Being an ORF, TRBV5-3 has a function that is uncertain. The length of the CDR3 is 11 residues. V was clipped by 3 bases and J by 10 bases, with 8 bases between them. In nucleotides, the CDR3 is TGTGCCAGAAGCTCCAGACTAGAGCAGTTCTTC. Its protein is CARSSRLEQFF.

The gene calls are TRBV29-1 and TRBJ2-3, with TRBD2 matching over 14 bases. The CDR3 is made up of 15 amino acids. V gave up 4 bases and J gave up 5 bases; unmatched junction bases: 5. Germline V gene lookup returns CDR1 SQVTM and CDR2 ANQGSEA. CDR3 DNA: TGCAGCGTTGTGGGACTAGCGGGAGTGGGAGATACGCAGTATTTT. Translated, it gives CSVVGLAGVGDTQYF.

V and J are TRBV5-1 and TRBJ2-1; D might be TRBD1 (6 bases). Per the germline V gene, CDR1 is SGHRS and CDR2 is YFSETQ. The length of the CDR3 is 15 residues. The V end lost 0 bases, the J end lost 12 bases, and 19 bases lay between the germline ends. The CDR3 DNA reads TGCGCCAGCAGCTTGGAGGGGGACGCCTCCCGAGGGCAGTTCTTC. As protein: CASSLEGDASRGQFF.

The J gene is TRBJ1-5, the V gene TRBV27, with 7 nucleotides matching TRBD1. J lost 9 bases, V lost 10 bases, and 15 bases had no gene match. Germline CDR1 and CDR2: MNHEY and SMNVEV (reference sequence). The CDR3 spans 14 residues. The CDR3 spells CATRVQGHYGPQHF. As DNA, the CDR3 is TGTGCCACCCGCGTACAGGGGCATTACGGGCCCCAGCATTTT.

CDR3 region: CASSSAGPTSYEQYF. The CDR3 DNA reads TGTGCCAGCAGTTCGGCGGGACCGACTTCCTACGAGCAGTACTTC. The V call is TRBV28, the J call TRBJ2-7, with a weak D call TRBD2 (6 bases). Per germline, CDR1 MDHEN and CDR2 SYDVKM. The V gene lost 4 bases and the J gene lost 1 base, with 14 bases spanning the gap. The CDR3 extends over 15 amino acids.

This clone has only one observation. This chain links TRBV28 with TRBJ1-2, with D unclear. Germline V CDR1 and CDR2: MDHEN, SYDVKM. The CDR3 totals 12 residues. Trimming pared 3 bases from V and 8 bases from J, leaving 10 bases between. DNA of the CDR3: TGTGCCAGCAGTTTGCGGTTGTTGGGCTACACCTTC. Its protein is CASSLRLLGYTF.

V gene TRBV29-1 combines with J gene TRBJ2-1, with 7 bases matching TRBD1. Trimming cost V 4 bases and J 8 bases; bases outside gene matches: 8. The CDR3 totals 13 residues. Germline assignment: CDR1 SQVTM and CDR2 ANQGSEA. CDR3 nucleotide sequence: TGCAGCGTTGGCACAGACAGGGCCTATGAGCAGTTCTTC. Its translation: CSVGTDRAYEQFF.

The chain links TRBV5-1 to TRBJ2-3; TRBD2 agrees at 10 bases. The CDR3 runs to 16 residues. CDR1 is SGHRS and CDR2 is YFSETQ in the germline V gene. Trimming removed 4 bases from V and 1 base from J; junction bases left unmatched: 6. This chain's CDR3 is CASSKGLASRTDTQYF. The CDR3 DNA reads TGCGCCAGCAGCAAGGGACTAGCGTCCCGCACAGATACGCAGTATTTT.

The chain's CDR3 is CASTHSTGSSYEQYF. For the CDR3, the DNA is TGTGCCAGCACCCACTCGACAGGGTCCTCCTACGAGCAGTACTTC. The chain recombines TRBV7-2 with TRBJ2-7, with 7 bases identical to TRBD1. Germline CDR1 reads SGHTA; CDR2 reads FQGNSA. This CDR3 has 15 residues. V lost 7 bases and J lost 0; bases outside the gene matches: 9.

The gene calls are TRBV25-1 and TRBJ2-5, with a possible D match to TRBD2 (6 bases). There are 14 residues in the CDR3. Germline V CDR1 and CDR2: MGHDK, SYGVNS. V was shortened by 1 base and J by 3 bases, with 9 bases between the two germline ends. CDR3 sequence reads: CASSEFGGKETQYF. The CDR3 DNA reads as TGTGCCAGCAGTGAATTCGGGGGTAAAGAGACCCAGTACTTC. The complete variable domain, with remaining parts taken from reference TRBV25-1 and TRBJ2-5, reads EADIYQTPRYLVIGTGKKITLECSQTMGHDKMYWYQQDPGMELHLIHYSYGVNSTEKGDLSSESTVSRIRTEHFPLTLESARPSHTSQYLCASSEFGGKETQYFGPGTRLLVL.

V and J are TRBV15 and TRBJ1-1; D remains ambiguous. V lost 1 base and J lost 1, with 4 bases in between. There are 13 residues in the CDR3. Germline lookup yields CDR1 LNHNV and CDR2 YYDKDF (reference sequence). CDR3 protein: CATSRGRNTEAFF. The CDR3, as DNA: TGTGCCACCAGCAGAGGGAGGAACACTGAAGCTTTCTTT. The variable domain in full, with the rest retrieved from reference TRBV15 and TRBJ1-1, is DAMVIQNPRYQVTQFGKPVTLSCSQTLNHNVMYWYQQKSSQAPKLLFHYYDKDFNNEADTPDNFQSRRPNTSFCFLDIRSPGLGDTAMYLCATSRGRNTEAFFGQGTRLTVV.

The rearrangement joins TRBV13 to TRBJ1-1, with D possibly being TRBD1 (5 bases). V shed 1 base and J shed 4 bases, with 10 bases lying between them. Germline CDR1 is PRHDT and CDR2 is FYEKMQ (reference sequence). This CDR3 contains 14 residues. The CDR3 DNA is TGTGCCAGCAGCTTAGAACGGAGGGGCACTGAAGCTTTCTTT. As protein: CASSLERRGTEAFF. The full variable domain, completed using reference TRBV13 and TRBJ1-1, is AAGVIQSPRHLIKEKRETATLKCYPIPRHDTVYWYQQGPGQDPQFLISFYEKMQSDKGSIPDRFSAQQFSDYHSELNMSSLELGDSALYFCASSLERRGTEAFFGQGTRLTVV.

The CDR3: CASRVSGTTGELFF. The CDR3, as DNA: TGTGCCAGCAGGGTGAGCGGGACCACCGGGGAGCTGTTTTTT. The gene calls are TRBV9 and TRBJ2-2; TRBD2 matches 7 bases. Looked up from germline, CDR1 is SGDLS and CDR2 is YYNGEE. This CDR3 region has 14 residues. Unmatched junction bases numbered 5, after V lost 5 bases and J lost 4 bases.

This chain uses TRBV27 with TRBJ2-7; D may be TRBD1 (6 bases). The CDR3 covers 14 residues. Deletions cut 0 bases from V and 6 bases from J, with 12 bases between. Per the germline V gene, CDR1 is MNHEY and CDR2 is SMNVEV (reference sequence). The CDR3 DNA reads TGTGCCAGCAGTTTATCATACAGGGCCGGCGAGCAGTACTTC. It specifies CASSLSYRAGEQYF.

The genes are TRBV28 and TRBJ1-2; possible D gene TRBD1, 5 bases. Trimming pared 2 bases from V and 0 bases from J, leaving 10 bases between. Germline loops: CDR1 MDHEN, CDR2 SYDVKM. CDR3 size: 15 residues. The CDR3 sequence is CASSLRAGTNYGYTF. The CDR3 DNA reads TGTGCCAGCAGTTTAAGGGCAGGGACTAACTATGGCTACACCTTC.

CDR3 region: CASSTGLAGAEETQYF. The CDR3 region has the DNA TGCGCCAGCAGCACCGGACTAGCGGGAGCGGAGGAGACCCAGTACTTC. The chain recombines TRBV5-1 with TRBJ2-5; 13 positions agree with TRBD2. Trimming at V came to 4 bases and at J to 5 bases, leaving 8 bases not matched to a gene. The length of the CDR3 is 16 residues. Germline V gene sequence: CDR1 SGHRS, CDR2 YFSETQ.

The gene calls are TRBV27 and TRBJ2-1; D perhaps matches TRBD1 (6 bases). The germline V and J ends were trimmed by 8 bases and 4 bases, with 15 bases remaining between them. The germline V gene has CDR1 MNHEY and CDR2 SMNVEV (reference sequence). The CDR3 extends over 14 amino acids. As DNA, the CDR3 is TGTGCCAGCGGCCCTCAGGGGCCGTACAATGAGCAGTTCTTC. This translates into CASGPQGPYNEQFF.

The chain links TRBV5-4 to TRBJ1-1; no clear D. Germline CDR1 reads SGHNT; CDR2 reads YYREEE (reference sequence). Trimming took off 1 base at V and 6 bases at J, with 10 bases between the two ends. This CDR3 contains 13 residues. CDR3 nucleotide sequence: TGTGCCAGCAGCTTGTCCCGGGTGTCTGAAGCTTTCTTT. Amino acids: CASSLSRVSEAFF.

The chain has TRBV6-1 and TRBJ2-1; 9 bases match TRBD1. CDR3 length equals 15 residues. V dropped 0 bases and J dropped 5; count of bases not matched to a gene: 2. Germline CDR1 MNHNS, CDR2 SASEGT. The CDR3 loop reads CASSEAWDRDNEQFF. CDR3 coding DNA: TGTGCCAGCAGTGAAGCGTGGGACAGGGACAATGAGCAGTTCTTC.